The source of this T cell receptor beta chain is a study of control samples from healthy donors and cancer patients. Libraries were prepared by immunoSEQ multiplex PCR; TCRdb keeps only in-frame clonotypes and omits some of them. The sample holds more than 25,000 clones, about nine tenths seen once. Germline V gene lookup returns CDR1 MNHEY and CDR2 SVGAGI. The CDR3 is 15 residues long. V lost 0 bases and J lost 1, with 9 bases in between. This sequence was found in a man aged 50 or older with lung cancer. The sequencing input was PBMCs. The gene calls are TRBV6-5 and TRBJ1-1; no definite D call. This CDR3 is CASSYSLGKNTEAFF. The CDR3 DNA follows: TGTGCCAGCAGTTACTCGCTGGGCAAGAACACTGAAGCTTTCTTT.